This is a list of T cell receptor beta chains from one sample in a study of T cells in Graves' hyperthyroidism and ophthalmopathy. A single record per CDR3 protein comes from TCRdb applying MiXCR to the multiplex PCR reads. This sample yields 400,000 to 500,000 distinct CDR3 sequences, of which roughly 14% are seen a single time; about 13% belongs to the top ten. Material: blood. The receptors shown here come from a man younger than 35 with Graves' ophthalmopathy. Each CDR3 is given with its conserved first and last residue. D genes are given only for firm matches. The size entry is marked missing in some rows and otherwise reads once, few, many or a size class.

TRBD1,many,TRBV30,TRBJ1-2,TGTGCCTGGAGTGTTGACAGGGGCACCTTC,CAWSVDRGTF
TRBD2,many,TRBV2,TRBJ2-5,TGTGCCAGCAGCCCCGGGACTAGCGGGGTGGGGACCCAGTACTTC,CASSPGTSGVGTQYF
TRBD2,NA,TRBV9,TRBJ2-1,TGTGCCAGCAGCCCGGGGGCTAGCGGGGGTTTGTCCTACAATGAGCAGTTCTTC,CASSPGASGGLSYNEQFF
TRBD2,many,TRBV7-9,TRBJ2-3,TGTGCCAGCACCGAGCTAGCGGCCGGGAGCACAGATACGCAGTATTTT,CASTELAAGSTDTQYF
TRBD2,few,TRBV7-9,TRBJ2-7,TGTGCCAGCAGCATAGCGGGAGGGGGGTACGAGCAGTACTTC,CASSIAGGGYEQYF
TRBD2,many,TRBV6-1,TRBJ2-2,TGTGCCAGCAAGGGAGGACTAGCGGGCGCCGGGGAGCTGTTTTTT,CASKGGLAGAGELFF
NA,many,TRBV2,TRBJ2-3,TGTGCCAGCAGTGCTGAGCGAACAGATACGCAGTATTTT,CASSAERTDTQYF
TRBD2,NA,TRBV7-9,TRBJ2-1,TGTGCCAGCAGCTCCGGGACTAGCAGAAGCTCCTACAATGAGCAGTTCTTC,CASSSGTSRSSYNEQFF
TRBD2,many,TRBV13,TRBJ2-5,TGTGCCAGCAGCTGGGGACTAGCGGGGGAGACCCAGTACTTC,CASSWGLAGETQYF
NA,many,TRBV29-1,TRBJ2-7,TGCAGCGTTGAAGATCAAACATCCCTTGGGCTCTACGAGCAGTACTTC,CSVEDQTSLGLYEQYF
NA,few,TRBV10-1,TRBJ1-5,TGCGCCAGCAGTGAAGGCAGGGCTCAGCCCCAGCATTTT,CASSEGRAQPQHF
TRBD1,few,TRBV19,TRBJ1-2,TGTGCCAGTAGTACGGACAGGCGGACTAACTATGGCTACACCTTC,CASSTDRRTNYGYTF
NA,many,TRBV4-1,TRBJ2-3,TGCGCCAGCAGCCAAGATCCGGGAGACACAGATACGCAGTATTTT,CASSQDPGDTDTQYF
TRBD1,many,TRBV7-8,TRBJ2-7,TGTGCCAGCAGCCCAGCAGGGACAGGGGGGAACGAGCAGTACTTC,CASSPAGTGGNEQYF
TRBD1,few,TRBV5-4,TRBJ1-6,TGTGCCAGCAGCGCGGGACAGGGTTCTTCACCCCTCCACTTT,CASSAGQGSSPLHF
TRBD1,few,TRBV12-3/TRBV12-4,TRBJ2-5,TGTGCCAGCAGTTTGGGCCCGGGACAGGGACAAGAGACCCAGTACTTC,CASSLGPGQGQETQYF